The T cell receptor beta chain described here comes from a study of naive and memory T cell subsets. General observations from the study: In CD4 and CD8 cells, diversity dropped from naive through EMRA.

This clonotype was counted ten times or more. Antigen specificity is unknown. Two oligonucleotides, mixed equimolar, formed the beta constant-region primer covering TRBC1 and TRBC2. TCRdb independently ran MiXCR on the UMI-ligation and nested PCR reads; one entry per CDR3 protein. The table lists 37,000 or so distinct CDR3 sequences, about 14% of them singletons. V gave up 5 bases and J gave up 12 bases; unmatched junction bases: 16. Germline V gene lookup returns CDR1 DFQATT and CDR2 SNEGSKA (reference sequence). This CDR3 is 14 amino acids long. The sequence was obtained from a human donor in good health. The chain links TRBV20-1 to TRBJ2-5; 9 bases map to TRBD1. The sequenced material came from effector memory CD4+ T cells from blood. Subset noted: effector memory, CD45RA- CD27-. Written as DNA, the CDR3 is TGCAGTGCTCGGGACGACCCGGGACAGGGAGCAGAGTACTTC. Its protein is CSARDDPGQGAEYF.